This TCR beta chain comes out of a study of cytomegalovirus exposure and HLA in healthy donors. The length of the CDR3 is 16 residues. Trimming pared 5 bases from V and 2 bases from J, leaving 16 bases between. Germline V CDR1 and CDR2: SNHLY, FYNNEI. 13 Jbeta primers and 60 Vbeta primers were used for the PCR. Libraries were prepared by immunoSEQ multiplex PCR; TCRdb keeps only in-frame clonotypes and omits some of them. The sample yields more than 150,000 clones, over 75% seen once. This sequence joins TRBV2 and TRBJ1-5, with a tentative D call TRBD1 (5 bases). The sequence was obtained from a man aged 50 to 59 in good health and CMV-seropositive. Material for sequencing was PBMCs. The DNA for the CDR3 is TGTGCCAGCAGTAGGGCAGGGAGGCGTGGCAATCAGCCCCAGCATTTT. Its translation: CASSRAGRRGNQPQHF.